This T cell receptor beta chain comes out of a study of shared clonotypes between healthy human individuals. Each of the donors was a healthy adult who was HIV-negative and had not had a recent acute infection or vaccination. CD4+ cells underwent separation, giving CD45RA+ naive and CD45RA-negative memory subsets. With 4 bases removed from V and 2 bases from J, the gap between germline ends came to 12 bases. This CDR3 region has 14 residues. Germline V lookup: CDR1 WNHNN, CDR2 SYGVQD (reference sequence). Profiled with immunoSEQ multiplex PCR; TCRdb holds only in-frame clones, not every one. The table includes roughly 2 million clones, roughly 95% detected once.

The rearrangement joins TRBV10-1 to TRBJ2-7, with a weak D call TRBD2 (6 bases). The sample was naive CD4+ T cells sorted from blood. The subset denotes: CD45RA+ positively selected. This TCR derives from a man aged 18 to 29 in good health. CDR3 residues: CASSAGGKPYEQYF. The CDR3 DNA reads TGCGCCAGCAGTGCAGGCGGGAAGCCCTACGAGCAGTACTTC.